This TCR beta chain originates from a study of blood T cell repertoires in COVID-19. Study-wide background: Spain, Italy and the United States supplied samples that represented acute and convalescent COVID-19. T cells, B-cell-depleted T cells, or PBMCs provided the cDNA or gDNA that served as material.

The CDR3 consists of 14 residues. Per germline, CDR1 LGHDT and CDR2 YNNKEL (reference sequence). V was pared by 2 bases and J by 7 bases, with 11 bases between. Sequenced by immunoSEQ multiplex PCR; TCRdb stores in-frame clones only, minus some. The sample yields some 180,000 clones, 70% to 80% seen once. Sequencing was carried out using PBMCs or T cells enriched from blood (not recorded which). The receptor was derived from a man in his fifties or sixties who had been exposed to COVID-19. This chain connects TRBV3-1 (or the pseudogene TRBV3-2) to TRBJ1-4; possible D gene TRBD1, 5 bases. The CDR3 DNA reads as TGTGCCAGCAGCCAAACCGGGACTGGTGAAAAACTGTTTTTT. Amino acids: CASSQTGTGEKLFF.